These 28 T cell receptor beta chains share one sample of origin, sequenced in a study of T cell responses to AZD1222 COVID-19 vaccine. Clones were sequenced by immunoSEQ multiplex PCR, and TCRdb holds only the in-frame ones, with some missing. The sample contains about 130,000 clones, around 90% of which appear only once. The sample was peripheral blood, taken 28 days after the second AZD1222 dose. These receptors were taken from an adult who received the AZD1222 COVID-19 vaccine.

This chain joins TRBV9 and TRBJ1-1, with D hard to call. The CDR3 is 15 amino acids. Germline CDR1 SGDLS, CDR2 YYNGEE. V lost 3 bases and J 0 bases, leaving 12 bases between the germline ends. CDR3 in DNA: TGTGCCAGCAGCGCCCCACGGGAAATGAACACTGAAGCTTTCTTT. Translating gives CASSAPREMNTEAFF.

The chain joins TRBV5-1 to TRBJ1-2, with 10 bases that match TRBD1. The CDR3 loop spans 14 amino acids. Germline CDR1 and CDR2: SGHRS and YFSETQ. The ends lost 0 bases at V and 6 bases at J; junction bases unmatched: 2. The CDR3 DNA reads TGCGCCAGCAGCTTGGAAGGGACAGGGGATGGCTACACCTTC. Translating it yields CASSLEGTGDGYTF. Full variable domain (rest looked up from reference TRBV5-1 and TRBJ1-2): KAGVTQTPRYLIKTRGQQVTLSCSPISGHRSVSWYQQTPGQGLQFLFEYFSETQRNKGNFPGRFSGRQFSNSRSEMNVSTLELGDSALYLCASSLEGTGDGYTFGSGTRLTVV.

The rearrangement uses TRBV19 and TRBJ1-5; TRBD1 matches at 10 bases. The J segment lost 5 bases and the V segment lost 7 bases, leaving 5 bases of the junction unmatched. The CDR3 runs to 14 residues. CDR1 is LNHDA, CDR2 SQIVND, per germline (reference sequence). The chain's CDR3 is CASTATGGDQPQHF. In DNA, the CDR3 is TGTGCCAGTACCGCGACAGGGGGCGATCAGCCCCAGCATTTT. Based on the CDR3 plus reference TRBV19 and TRBJ1-5, the full variable domain is DGGITQSPKYLFRKEGQNVTLSCEQNLNHDAMYWYRQDPGQGLRLIYYSQIVNDFQKGDIAEGYSVSREKKESFPLTVTSAQKNPTAFYLCASTATGGDQPQHFGDGTRLSIL.

V is TRBV7-2 and J is TRBJ2-1; 8 bases align to TRBD2. Germline assignment: CDR1 SGHTA and CDR2 FQGNSA. Unmatched junction bases numbered 6, after V lost 7 bases and J lost 4 bases. This CDR3 is built from 14 residues. The CDR3 region is CASNGGGEYNEQFF. The CDR3 nucleotides are TGTGCCAGCAACGGGGGGGGAGAATACAATGAGCAGTTCTTC.

This clone was observed once. This chain joins TRBV24-1 and TRBJ2-3; D assignment may be TRBD1 or TRBD2 (5 bases each). Per germline, CDR1 KGHDR and CDR2 SFDVKD. The ends were cut back, 0 bases at V and 0 bases at J, with 9 bases in the middle. This CDR3 is 16 amino acids long. In DNA form, the CDR3 reads TGTGCCACCAGTGATTTGTTGGGGGAGAGCACAGATACGCAGTATTTT. Translated, it gives CATSDLLGESTDTQYF.

The gene calls are TRBV4-2 and TRBJ2-5; 10 bases are a match to TRBD1. The CDR3 loop spans 15 amino acids. Per germline, CDR1 LGHNA and CDR2 YNFKEQ. V lost 3 bases, J lost 1 base, and 2 bases stayed unmatched. Here the CDR3 DNA reads TGTGCCAGCAGCCAGGGACAGGGGTCCCAAGAGACCCAGTACTTC. This encodes CASSQGQGSQETQYF.

This chain links TRBV30 with TRBJ1-1; a possible D gene is TRBD1 (5 bases). V was clipped by 5 bases and J by 1 base, with 8 bases between them. The germline V gene has CDR1 GTSNPN and CDR2 SVGIG (reference sequence). The CDR3 covers 12 residues. The CDR3: CAWGQGNTEAFF. CDR3 coding DNA: TGTGCCTGGGGGCAGGGGAACACTGAAGCTTTCTTT. The full variable domain, completed using reference TRBV30 and TRBJ1-1, is SQTIHQWPATLVQPVGSPLSLECTVEGTSNPNLYWYRQAAGRGLQLLFYSVGIGQISSEVPQNLSASRPQDRQFILSSKKLLLSDSGFYLCAWGQGNTEAFFGQGTRLTVV.

This chain uses TRBV2 with TRBJ1-5; D gene uncertain. V was trimmed by 4 bases and J by 0 bases, leaving 7 bases between them. Germline V gene data show CDR1 as SNHLY and CDR2 as FYNNEI. The CDR3 length is 14 residues. CDR3 in amino acids: CASSGVNSNQPQHF. CDR3 nucleotide sequence: TGTGCCAGCAGTGGAGTAAATAGCAATCAGCCCCAGCATTTT.

This chain links TRBV2 with TRBJ1-5, with 7 bases identical to TRBD1. CDR1 is SNHLY, CDR2 FYNNEI, per germline. V lost 5 bases to trimming and J lost 4 bases; unmatched junction nucleotides: 5. The CDR3 contains 14 residues. The CDR3 DNA reads as TGTGCCAGCAGTAGGGGACAGACTAATCAGCCCCAGCATTTT. Translation gives CASSRGQTNQPQHF. Drawing the rest from reference TRBV2 and TRBJ1-5, the complete variable domain is EPEVTQTPSHQVTQMGQEVILRCVPISNHLYFYWYRQILGQKVEFLVSFYNNEISEKSEIFDDQFSVERPDGSNFTLKIRSTKLEDSAMYFCASSRGQTNQPQHFGDGTRLSIL.

In this sample, this clone turned up a few times. V and J are TRBV19 and TRBJ1-1; D unresolved. The CDR3 runs to 13 residues. Germline CDR1 is LNHDA and CDR2 is SQIVND (reference sequence). Trimming shortened V by 10 bases and J by 1 base, and 13 bases separated the two germline ends. CDR3 in amino acids: CATTVLGNTEAFF. The DNA of the CDR3 is TGTGCCACCACGGTTTTAGGGAACACTGAAGCTTTCTTT. The full variable domain, rest sourced from reference TRBV19 and TRBJ1-1, is DGGITQSPKYLFRKEGQNVTLSCEQNLNHDAMYWYRQDPGQGLRLIYYSQIVNDFQKGDIAEGYSVSREKKESFPLTVTSAQKNPTAFYLCATTVLGNTEAFFGQGTRLTVV.

The chain recombines TRBV5-1 with TRBJ1-1; 7 nucleotides agree with TRBD1. This CDR3 has 14 residues. Germline CDR1 is SGHRS and CDR2 is YFSETQ. With 0 bases clipped from V and 4 bases from J, the junction kept 3 bases outside the gene matches. The CDR3: CASSLEGAGTEAFF. CDR3 nucleotide sequence: TGCGCCAGCAGCTTGGAGGGGGCCGGCACTGAAGCTTTCTTT. The complete variable domain, with remaining parts taken from reference TRBV5-1 and TRBJ1-1, reads KAGVTQTPRYLIKTRGQQVTLSCSPISGHRSVSWYQQTPGQGLQFLFEYFSETQRNKGNFPGRFSGRQFSNSRSEMNVSTLELGDSALYLCASSLEGAGTEAFFGQGTRLTVV.

In this sample, this clone turned up a few times. This sequence joins TRBV7-9 and TRBJ1-1, with D perhaps TRBD1 (6 bases). In germline, CDR1 is SEHNR, CDR2 FQNEAQ (reference sequence). The CDR3 is 14 amino acids. Between the trimmed V and J ends, which lost 6 bases and 1 base, there was a span of 12 bases. The CDR3 DNA reads as TGTGCCAGCAGTTCGACAGGTGCGAACACTGAAGCTTTCTTT. This gives the protein CASSSTGANTEAFF. The full variable domain, rest sourced from reference TRBV7-9 and TRBJ1-1, is DTGVSQNPRHKITKRGQNVTFRCDPISEHNRLYWYRQTLGQGPEFLTYFQNEAQLEKSRLLSDRFSAERPKGSFSTLEIQRTEQGDSAMYLCASSSTGANTEAFFGQGTRLTVV.

Only one count was recorded for this clone. The V gene is TRBV6-2 or TRBV6-3, the J gene TRBJ2-7; D is unclear. Per the germline V gene, CDR1 is MNHEY and CDR2 is SVGEGT. Trimming left V 0 bases short and J 5 bases short, with 8 bases between. The CDR3 length is 13 residues. Written as DNA, the CDR3 is TGTGCCAGCAGTTACTCGGACGTACACGAGCAGTACGTC. This gives the protein CASSYSDVHEQYV.

The chain combines TRBV4-1 with TRBJ2-5; D is undetermined. Germline values: CDR1 MGHRA, CDR2 YSYEKL. This CDR3 region has 14 residues. Trimming shortened V by 0 bases and J by 4 bases, and 9 bases separated the two germline ends. CDR3 amino acids: CASSQEGWGETQYF. DNA of the CDR3: TGCGCCAGCAGCCAAGAGGGCTGGGGAGAGACCCAGTACTTC.

The chain combines TRBV19 with TRBJ1-1; D gene ambiguous. Germline CDR1 LNHDA, CDR2 SQIVND (reference sequence). V lost 4 bases, J lost 0 bases, and 9 bases lay in between. The length of the CDR3 is 14 residues. The CDR3 reads CASSSLYVNTEAFF. The CDR3 DNA follows: TGTGCCAGTAGTAGTCTTTATGTGAACACTGAAGCTTTCTTT.

This clone turned up a few times. V and J are TRBV30 and TRBJ1-5; the D is unclear. CDR1 GTSNPN and CDR2 SVGIG come from the germline V gene (reference sequence). The CDR3 runs to 12 residues. V was shortened by 0 bases and J by 9 bases, with 9 bases between the two germline ends. CDR3 residues: CAWSVPAGPQHF. In DNA form, the CDR3 reads TGTGCCTGGAGTGTACCGGCTGGGCCCCAGCATTTT.

The CDR3 region has the DNA TGTGCCAGCAGAACTGACAGGGTAGGCAATCAGCCCCAGCATTTT. It yields the protein CASRTDRVGNQPQHF. The genes are TRBV28 and TRBJ1-5, with 7 bases that match TRBD1. The trim removed 6 bases at V and 2 bases at J, leaving 7 bases unmatched. The CDR3 sequence is 15 residues long. Germline CDR1 is MDHEN and CDR2 is SYDVKM.

This chain uses TRBV2 with TRBJ1-2, with TRBD1 matching over 10 bases. The CDR3 has 14 residues. V lost 6 bases to trimming and J lost 7 bases; unmatched junction nucleotides: 8. Germline V gene lookup returns CDR1 SNHLY and CDR2 FYNNEI. The CDR3 is CASRGTGEVGGYTF. DNA for the CDR3: TGTGCCAGCAGGGGGACAGGGGAGGTCGGTGGCTACACCTTC.

In this sample, this clone turned up once. The chain links TRBV5-1 to TRBJ2-7; D is perhaps TRBD1 (6 bases). This CDR3 region has 15 residues. The ends were cut back, 2 bases at V and 0 bases at J, with 12 bases in the middle. Looked up from germline, CDR1 is SGHRS and CDR2 is YFSETQ. DNA for the CDR3: TGCGCCAGCAGCTTAACAGGGACGCCCTCCTACGAGCAGTACGTC. This gives the protein CASSLTGTPSYEQYV.

The table lists this clone with a count of one. The chain has TRBV29-1 and TRBJ2-1, with 13 bases matching TRBD2. V lost 7 bases, J lost 7 bases, and 13 bases stayed unmatched. Germline CDR1 reads SQVTM; CDR2 reads ANQGSEA. The CDR3 is 16 residues long. The CDR3 is CSASPGLAGLGNEQFF. In DNA, the CDR3 is TGCAGCGCCTCACCGGGACTAGCGGGACTGGGGAATGAGCAGTTCTTC.

The CDR3 sequence is CASSYDFKAGNTIYF. In DNA form, the CDR3 reads TGTGCCAGCAGTTATGATTTCAAAGCTGGAAACACCATATATTTT. V gene TRBV6-6 combines with J gene TRBJ1-3; no clear D. The V end was cut by 3 bases, the J end by 2 bases, with 11 bases between. Germline V gene sequence: CDR1 MNHNY, CDR2 SVGAGI (reference sequence). CDR3 length: 15 amino acids.

V and J are TRBV6-5 and TRBJ2-5; no firm D call. The germline gives CDR1 MNHEY, CDR2 SVGAGI. The CDR3 loop spans 12 amino acids. V was shortened by 7 bases and J by 5 bases, with 11 bases between the two germline ends. This chain's CDR3 is CASTGGSETQYF. The CDR3 DNA reads as TGTGCCAGCACCGGTGGCTCCGAGACCCAGTACTTC.

The chain uses TRBV18 and TRBJ1-1; D possibly corresponds to TRBD1 (6 bases). CDR3 length: 16 amino acids. With 1 base removed from V and 0 bases from J, the gap between germline ends came to 12 bases. Germline V gene sequence: CDR1 KGHSH, CDR2 LQKENI. The CDR3: CASSPRGGDVNTEAFF. Here the CDR3 DNA reads TGTGCCAGCTCACCACGGGGGGGCGACGTGAACACTGAAGCTTTCTTT.

The chain recombines TRBV18 with TRBJ2-7; 10 bases agree with TRBD1. The V gene's germline CDR1 is KGHSH and CDR2 LQKENI. The CDR3 sequence is 18 residues long. V shed 3 bases and J 2 bases; nucleotides not matched to a gene: 13. CDR3 region: CASSPQSTPGQGPYEQYF. The CDR3 coding sequence is TGTGCCAGCTCACCGCAATCTACTCCGGGACAGGGGCCCTACGAGCAGTACTTC.

The chain combines TRBV10-1 with TRBJ2-1, with D maybe TRBD1 (6 bases). Germline values: CDR1 WNHNN, CDR2 SYGVQD (reference sequence). The CDR3 runs to 13 residues. V was clipped by 0 bases and J by 13 bases, with 13 bases between them. CDR3 DNA sequence: TGCGCCAGCAGTGAGTCCCCCGGGACACAACAGTTCTTC. Translation: CASSESPGTQQFF.

The rearrangement joins TRBV5-1 to TRBJ2-3, with 14 bases identical to TRBD2. CDR1 and CDR2 from the germline V gene are SGHRS and YFSETQ. The CDR3 length is 16 residues. Trimming at V came to 4 bases and at J to 3 bases, leaving 4 bases not matched to a gene. CDR3 sequence (DNA): TGCGCCAGCAGCCCGGGACTAGCGGGGGAAACAGATACGCAGTATTTT. This encodes CASSPGLAGETDTQYF.

The chain has TRBV6-5 and TRBJ1-2; D ambiguous. V shed 2 bases and J shed 3 bases, with 10 bases lying between them. There are 14 residues in the CDR3. Germline assignment: CDR1 MNHEY and CDR2 SVGAGI. The CDR3 sequence is CASSYLDGYYGYTF. The CDR3 DNA reads as TGTGCCAGCAGTTACCTCGACGGCTACTATGGCTACACCTTC.

J is TRBJ1-5 and V is TRBV19; D call uncertain. This CDR3 contains 15 residues. Trimming pared 1 base from V and 2 bases from J, leaving 9 bases between. Germline V lookup: CDR1 LNHDA, CDR2 SQIVND (reference sequence). CDR3: CASSIVRDRNQPQHF. CDR3 coding DNA: TGTGCCAGTAGTATAGTTAGGGATCGCAATCAGCCCCAGCATTTT. Complete variable domain (other parts from reference TRBV19 and TRBJ1-5): DGGITQSPKYLFRKEGQNVTLSCEQNLNHDAMYWYRQDPGQGLRLIYYSQIVNDFQKGDIAEGYSVSREKKESFPLTVTSAQKNPTAFYLCASSIVRDRNQPQHFGDGTRLSIL.